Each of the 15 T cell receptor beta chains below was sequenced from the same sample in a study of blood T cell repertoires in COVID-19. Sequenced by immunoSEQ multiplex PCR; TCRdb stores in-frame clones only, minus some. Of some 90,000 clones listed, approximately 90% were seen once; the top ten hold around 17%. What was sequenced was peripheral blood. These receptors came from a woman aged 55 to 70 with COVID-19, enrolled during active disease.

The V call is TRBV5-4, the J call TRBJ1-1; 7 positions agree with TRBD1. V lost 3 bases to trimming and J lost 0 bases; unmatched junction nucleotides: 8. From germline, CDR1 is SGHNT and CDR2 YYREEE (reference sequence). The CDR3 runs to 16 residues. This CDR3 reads CASSYDRQGMNTEAFF. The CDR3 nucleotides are TGTGCCAGCAGCTACGACCGACAGGGTATGAACACTGAAGCTTTCTTT.

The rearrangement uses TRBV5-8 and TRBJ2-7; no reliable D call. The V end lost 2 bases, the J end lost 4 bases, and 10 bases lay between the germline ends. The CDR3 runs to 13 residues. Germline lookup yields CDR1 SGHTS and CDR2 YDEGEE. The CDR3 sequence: CASSLDRRYEQYF. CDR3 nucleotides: TGTGCCAGCAGCTTAGATCGGCGGTACGAGCAGTACTTC.

CDR3 DNA: TGCGCCAGCAGCTTGCAGTCTAGCGGGGGGCCTGGGACCGGGGAGCTGTTTTTT. This encodes CASSLQSSGGPGTGELFF. The genes are TRBV5-1 and TRBJ2-2; TRBD2 matches 11 bases. V trimming: 1 base; J trimming: 5 bases; junction bases outside the gene matches: 10. The CDR3 loop spans 18 amino acids. Per germline, CDR1 SGHRS and CDR2 YFSETQ.

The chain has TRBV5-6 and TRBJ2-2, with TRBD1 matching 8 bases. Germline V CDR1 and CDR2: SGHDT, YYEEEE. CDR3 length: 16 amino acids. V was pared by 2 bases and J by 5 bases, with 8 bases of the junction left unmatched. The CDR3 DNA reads TGTGCCAGCAGCTTTCAGGGGGCAGGTTATACCGGGGAGCTGTTTTTT. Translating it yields CASSFQGAGYTGELFF.

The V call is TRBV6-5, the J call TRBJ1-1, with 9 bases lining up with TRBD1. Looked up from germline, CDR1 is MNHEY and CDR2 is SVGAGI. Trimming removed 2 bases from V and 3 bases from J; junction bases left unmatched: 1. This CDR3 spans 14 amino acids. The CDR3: CASSYDRGYTEAFF. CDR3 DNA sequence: TGTGCCAGCAGTTACGACAGGGGGTACACTGAAGCTTTCTTT.

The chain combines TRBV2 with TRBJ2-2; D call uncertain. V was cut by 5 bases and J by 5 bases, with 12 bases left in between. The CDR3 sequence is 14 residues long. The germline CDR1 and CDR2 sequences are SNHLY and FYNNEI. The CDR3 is CASSQDSWTGELFF. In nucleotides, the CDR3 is TGTGCCAGCAGTCAGGATTCATGGACCGGGGAGCTGTTTTTT.

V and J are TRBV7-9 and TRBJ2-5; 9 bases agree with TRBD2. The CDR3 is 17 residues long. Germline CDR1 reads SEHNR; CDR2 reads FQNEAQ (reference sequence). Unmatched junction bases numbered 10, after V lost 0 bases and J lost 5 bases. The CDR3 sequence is CASSLAPLAGKGETQYF. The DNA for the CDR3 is TGTGCCAGCAGCTTAGCTCCCCTAGCGGGGAAAGGGGAGACCCAGTACTTC.

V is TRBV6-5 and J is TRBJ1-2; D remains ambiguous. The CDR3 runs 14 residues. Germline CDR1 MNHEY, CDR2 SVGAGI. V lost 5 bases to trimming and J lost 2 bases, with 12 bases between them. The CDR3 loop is CASSPVDGNYGYTF. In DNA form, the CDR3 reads TGTGCCAGCAGTCCCGTCGACGGGAACTATGGCTACACCTTC.

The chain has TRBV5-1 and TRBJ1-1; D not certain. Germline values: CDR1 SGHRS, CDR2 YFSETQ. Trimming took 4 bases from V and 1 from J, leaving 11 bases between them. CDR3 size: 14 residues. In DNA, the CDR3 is TGCGCCAGCAGCATTCGACGGGAGAACACTGAAGCTTTCTTT. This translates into CASSIRRENTEAFF. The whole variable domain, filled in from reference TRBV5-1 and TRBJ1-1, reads KAGVTQTPRYLIKTRGQQVTLSCSPISGHRSVSWYQQTPGQGLQFLFEYFSETQRNKGNFPGRFSGRQFSNSRSEMNVSTLELGDSALYLCASSIRRENTEAFFGQGTRLTVV.

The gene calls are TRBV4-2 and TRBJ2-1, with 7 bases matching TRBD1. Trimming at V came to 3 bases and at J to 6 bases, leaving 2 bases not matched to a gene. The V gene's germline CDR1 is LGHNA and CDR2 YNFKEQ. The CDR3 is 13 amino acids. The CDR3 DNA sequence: TGTGCCAGCAGCCAGACAGGGCCCAATGAGCAGTTCTTC. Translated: CASSQTGPNEQFF.

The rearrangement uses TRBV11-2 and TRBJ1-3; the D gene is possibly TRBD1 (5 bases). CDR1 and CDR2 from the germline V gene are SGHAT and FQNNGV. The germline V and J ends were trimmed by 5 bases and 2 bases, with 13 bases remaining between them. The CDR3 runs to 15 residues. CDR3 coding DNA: TGTGCCAGCAGCACCCGACAGAGTCCTGGAAACACCATATATTTT. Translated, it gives CASSTRQSPGNTIYF.

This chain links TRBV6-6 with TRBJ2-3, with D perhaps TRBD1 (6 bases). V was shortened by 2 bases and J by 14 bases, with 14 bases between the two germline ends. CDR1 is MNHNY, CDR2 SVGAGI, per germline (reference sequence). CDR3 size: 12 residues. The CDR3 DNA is TGTGCCAGCAGTTACCGGGATCAGGGGTGGTATTTT. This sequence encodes CASSYRDQGWYF.

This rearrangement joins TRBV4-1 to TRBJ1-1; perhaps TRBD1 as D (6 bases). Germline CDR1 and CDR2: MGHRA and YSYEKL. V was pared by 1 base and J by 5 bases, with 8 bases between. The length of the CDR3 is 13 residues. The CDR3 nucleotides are TGCGCCAGCAGCCAAGGCAGGGGAACTGAAGCTTTCTTT. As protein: CASSQGRGTEAFF.

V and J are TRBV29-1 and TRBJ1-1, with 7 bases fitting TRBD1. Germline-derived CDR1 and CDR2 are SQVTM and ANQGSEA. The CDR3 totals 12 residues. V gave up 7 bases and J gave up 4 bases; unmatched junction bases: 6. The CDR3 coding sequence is TGCAGCGCTGGCCAGGGGGGCACTGAAGCTTTCTTT. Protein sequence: CSAGQGGTEAFF. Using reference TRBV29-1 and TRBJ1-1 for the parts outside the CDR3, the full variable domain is SAVISQKPSRDICQRGTSLTIQCQVDSQVTMMFWYRQQPGQSLTLIATANQGSEATYESGFVIDKFPISRPNLTFSTLTVSNMSPEDSSIYLCSAGQGGTEAFFGQGTRLTVV.

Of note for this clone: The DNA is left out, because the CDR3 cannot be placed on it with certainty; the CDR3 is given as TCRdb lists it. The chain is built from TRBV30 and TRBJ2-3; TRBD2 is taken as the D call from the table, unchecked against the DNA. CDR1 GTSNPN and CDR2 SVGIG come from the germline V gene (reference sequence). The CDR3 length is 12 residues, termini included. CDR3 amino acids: CAWSVATGNDYF.